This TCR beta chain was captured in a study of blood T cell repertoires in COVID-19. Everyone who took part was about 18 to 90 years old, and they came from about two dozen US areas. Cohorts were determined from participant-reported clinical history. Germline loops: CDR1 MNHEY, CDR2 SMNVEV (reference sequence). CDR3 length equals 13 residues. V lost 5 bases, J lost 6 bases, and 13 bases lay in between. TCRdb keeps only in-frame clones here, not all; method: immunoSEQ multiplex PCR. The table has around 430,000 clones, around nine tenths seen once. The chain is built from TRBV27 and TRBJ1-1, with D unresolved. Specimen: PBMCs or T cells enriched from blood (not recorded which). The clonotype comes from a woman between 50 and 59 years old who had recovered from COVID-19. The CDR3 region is CASSPSLSAEAFF. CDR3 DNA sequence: TGTGCCAGCAGTCCATCCCTTAGCGCTGAAGCTTTCTTT.